The 23 T cell receptor beta chains listed next were all sequenced from one sample in a study of blood T cell repertoires in COVID-19. The table came from immunoSEQ multiplex PCR; TCRdb's copy has only in-frame clones and leaves some out. The sample carries approximately 94,000 clones, about 83% recorded once. The sample comprised peripheral blood. These receptor sequences come from a human donor in a cohort sampled during active COVID-19.

The V and J genes are TRBV6-6 and TRBJ2-7; possibly TRBD1 for D (6 bases). The CDR3 is 15 residues long. Germline V gene data show CDR1 as MNHNY and CDR2 as SVGAGI (reference sequence). The V end lost 5 bases, the J end lost 6 bases, and 20 bases lay between the germline ends. The CDR3 region is CASSPTILGAFEQYF. The CDR3 DNA is TGTGCCAGCAGTCCTACAATACTGGGGGCCTTCGAGCAGTACTTC.

The genes are TRBV10-2 and TRBJ1-2; maybe TRBD1 (5 bases). Germline CDR1 WSHSY, CDR2 SAAADI. The CDR3 has 14 residues. Trimming stripped 3 bases from V and 4 bases from J, with 12 bases between. CDR3 DNA: TGCGCCAGCAGTGATATACAGGTTGGCTATGGCTACACCTTC. It encodes CASSDIQVGYGYTF.

This rearrangement joins TRBV19 to TRBJ1-5, with a tentative D call TRBD1 (5 bases). Trimming cost V 7 bases and J 4 bases, with 11 bases left between them. This CDR3 has 13 residues. Per germline, CDR1 LNHDA and CDR2 SQIVND (reference sequence). CDR3 sequence: CASTRTRNQPQHF. The CDR3 DNA reads TGTGCCAGTACTCGGACAAGGAATCAGCCCCAGCATTTT. The full variable domain, in which reference TRBV19 and TRBJ1-5 provide the parts outside the CDR3, is DGGITQSPKYLFRKEGQNVTLSCEQNLNHDAMYWYRQDPGQGLRLIYYSQIVNDFQKGDIAEGYSVSREKKESFPLTVTSAQKNPTAFYLCASTRTRNQPQHFGDGTRLSIL.

This chain uses TRBV19 with TRBJ1-1; 7 bases agree with TRBD1. This CDR3 region has 17 residues. The germline gives CDR1 LNHDA, CDR2 SQIVND (reference sequence). V shed 5 bases, J shed 4 bases, and the junction held 16 bases outside the gene matches. CDR3 nucleotide sequence: TGTGCCAGTAGTTCACGTAGACAGGGTGGTAGGGGCACTGAAGCTTTCTTT. This sequence encodes CASSSRRQGGRGTEAFF.

V usage is TRBV6-2 or TRBV6-3 and J usage is TRBJ2-7, with 8 bases aligning to TRBD1. Germline lookup yields CDR1 MNHEY and CDR2 SVGEGT. This CDR3 is built from 12 residues. V gave up 6 bases and J gave up 4 bases; unmatched junction bases: 2. CDR3 amino acids: CASSRGRYEQYF. The CDR3 nucleotides are TGTGCCAGCAGCAGGGGGCGGTACGAGCAGTACTTC.

The rearrangement uses TRBV5-6 and TRBJ1-1; maybe TRBD1 (6 bases). The CDR3 extends over 16 amino acids. Germline V CDR1 and CDR2: SGHDT, YYEEEE. V shed 1 base and J shed 2 bases, with 15 bases lying between them. In nucleotides, the CDR3 is TGTGCCAGCAGCTTGCATGGGGGCGCAAAAAACACTGAAGCTTTCTTT. Its protein product is CASSLHGGAKNTEAFF.

V usage is TRBV18 and J usage is TRBJ2-5; possible D gene TRBD2, 5 bases. The germline CDR1 and CDR2 sequences are KGHSH and LQKENI. V lost 0 bases and J lost 4, with 9 bases in between. CDR3 length: 14 residues. The CDR3 nucleotides read TGTGCCAGCTCACCACCGCCGGGGAGAGAGACCCAGTACTTC. Its protein is CASSPPPGRETQYF.

The chain combines TRBV6-2 or TRBV6-3 with TRBJ1-2; possible D gene TRBD1, 5 bases. V was shortened by 5 bases and J by 8 bases, with 12 bases between the two germline ends. CDR1 MNHEY and CDR2 SVGEGT come from the germline V gene. The CDR3 extends over 12 amino acids. The CDR3 loop is CASSRAGRGYTF. The DNA of the CDR3 is TGTGCCAGCAGTCGGGCAGGGCGAGGCTACACCTTC.

DNA of the CDR3: TGTGCCAGCTCACAATCCCACTCCTACGAGCAGTACTTC. This translates into CASSQSHSYEQYF. The V and J genes are TRBV18 and TRBJ2-7; D not resolved. Trimming left V 4 bases short and J 0 bases short, with 7 bases between. The CDR3 sequence is 13 residues long. Germline V CDR1 and CDR2: KGHSH, LQKENI.

The chain carries TRBV7-6 and TRBJ2-3; a weak D match, TRBD2 (5 bases). V was cut by 5 bases and J by 1 base, with 13 bases left in between. The CDR3 spans 15 residues. The germline V gene encodes CDR1 SGHVS and CDR2 FNYEAQ. This chain's CDR3 is CASSTPAGRTDTQYF. CDR3 DNA: TGTGCCAGCAGCACTCCGGCGGGCCGCACAGATACGCAGTATTTT. Supplemented by reference TRBV7-6 and TRBJ2-3, the full variable domain reads GAGVSQSPRYKVTKRGQDVALRCDPISGHVSLYWYRQALGQGPEFLTYFNYEAQQDKSGLPNDRFSAERPEGSISTLTIQRTEQRDSAMYRCASSTPAGRTDTQYFGPGTRLTVL.

Regarding this clone: A junction end diverges from the germline sequence, so it may reflect a read error. The J gene is TRBJ1-4, the V gene TRBV7-4; D not resolved. The CDR3 length is 11 residues. CDR1 and CDR2 from the germline V gene are SGHVT and SQSDAQ. The chain's CDR3 is CASSHRRGKTF. The CDR3 DNA follows: TGTGCCAGCAGCCATCGCCGCGGGAAGACATTT. The full variable domain, with the rest looked up from reference TRBV7-4 and TRBJ1-4, is GAGVSQSPRYKVAKRGRDVALRCDSISGHVTLYWYRQTLGQGSEVLTYSQSDAQRDKSGRPSGRFSAERPERSVSTLKIQRTEQGDSAVYLCASSHRRGKTFGSGTQLSVL.

The chain links TRBV5-1 to TRBJ2-3; 7 bases line up with TRBD1. The V gene end was trimmed by 1 base and the J gene end by 2 bases; junction bases not matched to a gene: 4. The CDR3 extends over 15 amino acids. CDR1 is SGHRS and CDR2 is YFSETQ in the germline V gene. This CDR3 reads CASSLTGDYTDTQYF. CDR3 DNA sequence: TGCGCCAGCAGCTTGACAGGGGATTACACAGATACGCAGTATTTT. The variable domain in full, with the rest retrieved from reference TRBV5-1 and TRBJ2-3, is KAGVTQTPRYLIKTRGQQVTLSCSPISGHRSVSWYQQTPGQGLQFLFEYFSETQRNKGNFPGRFSGRQFSNSRSEMNVSTLELGDSALYLCASSLTGDYTDTQYFGPGTRLTVL.

CDR3 coding DNA: TGTGCCAGCAGTTACACCCTTCCAGGTCTGGGAAACACCATATATTTT. It yields the protein CASSYTLPGLGNTIYF. This sequence joins TRBV6-5 and TRBJ1-3; D unresolved. This CDR3 contains 16 residues. Germline CDR1 MNHEY, CDR2 SVGAGI. The V end lost 2 bases, the J end lost 4 bases, and 15 bases lay between the germline ends.

This clone was recorded a few times. CDR3 DNA: TGCGCCAGCAGGCGTACAGGCGAGCAGTACTTC. It specifies CASRRTGEQYF. V is TRBV10-1 and J is TRBJ2-7; a possible D gene is TRBD1 (5 bases). The germline V gene encodes CDR1 WNHNN and CDR2 SYGVQD (reference sequence). V was cut by 6 bases and J by 6 bases, with 9 bases left in between. The CDR3 extends over 11 amino acids.

This clone was observed a few times. At the DNA level, this CDR3 is encoded by other sequences in the same sample as well. CDR3 in DNA: TGTGCCAGCAGTGAAGGCAGGGTAAATCAGCCCCAGCATTTT. This codes for CASSEGRVNQPQHF. This chain links TRBV2 with TRBJ1-5, with D maybe TRBD1 (5 bases). V was cut by 1 base and J by 4 bases, with 8 bases left in between. The germline V gene has CDR1 SNHLY and CDR2 FYNNEI. CDR3 length: 14 residues.

This chain uses TRBV30 with TRBJ1-2; no firm D call. In germline, CDR1 is GTSNPN, CDR2 SVGIG (reference sequence). Trimming removed 2 bases from V and 4 bases from J, with 20 bases in between. The CDR3 covers 16 residues. Here the CDR3 DNA reads TGTGCCTGGAGTTACCCCTATTTCCCGGAGGGCTATGGCTACACCTTC. Translating it yields CAWSYPYFPEGYGYTF.

The genes are TRBV3-1 (or the pseudogene TRBV3-2) and TRBJ1-6; D gene uncertain. This CDR3 contains 16 residues. Germline assignment: CDR1 LGHDT and CDR2 YNNKEL (reference sequence). The V end lost 3 bases, the J end lost 4 bases, and 13 bases lay between the germline ends. CDR3 region: CASSHGSVTYNSPLHF. As DNA, the CDR3 is TGTGCCAGCAGCCATGGATCCGTGACTTATAATTCACCCCTCCACTTT.

Only a few counts were recorded for this clone. This chain links TRBV7-2 with TRBJ2-7, with 7 bases lining up with TRBD2. Per the germline V gene, CDR1 is SGHTA and CDR2 is FQGNSA. The CDR3 consists of 14 residues. Losses at the gene ends were 1 base for V and 0 bases for J; bases not matched to a gene: 0. CDR3 bases: TGTGCCAGCAGCTTAGAGCGGGGCTCCTACGAGCAGTACTTC. It codes for CASSLERGSYEQYF.

The gene calls are TRBV7-2 and TRBJ2-3, with TRBD2 matching 14 bases. With V trimmed by 3 bases and J by 3 bases, 2 bases remained unmatched. This CDR3 has 16 residues. Germline loops: CDR1 SGHTA, CDR2 FQGNSA. CDR3: CASSLGLAGETDTQYF. The CDR3 DNA sequence: TGTGCCAGCAGCTTGGGACTAGCGGGAGAAACAGATACGCAGTATTTT.

The chain links TRBV4-3 to TRBJ2-5, with D perhaps matching TRBD2 (5 bases). Per germline, CDR1 LGHNA and CDR2 YSLEER. Between the trimmed V and J ends, which lost 4 bases and 5 bases, there was a span of 11 bases. CDR3 length: 13 residues. CDR3 amino acids: CASSPSRGETQYF. As DNA, the CDR3 is TGCGCCAGCAGCCCTTCTCGAGGGGAGACCCAGTACTTC.

The gene calls are TRBV5-1 and TRBJ2-1; D not certain. The V gene's germline CDR1 is SGHRS and CDR2 YFSETQ. Deletions cut 5 bases from V and 5 bases from J, with 20 bases between. The CDR3 loop spans 16 amino acids. The CDR3 here is CASSRFRSTVDNEQFF. CDR3 DNA: TGCGCCAGCAGTCGGTTTCGTTCAACCGTGGACAATGAGCAGTTCTTC.

This clone has a single count. The J gene is TRBJ2-7, the V gene TRBV28; TRBD1 matches at 9 bases. CDR1 is MDHEN and CDR2 is SYDVKM in the germline V gene. V was pared by 6 bases and J by 2 bases, with 2 bases of the junction left unmatched. The CDR3 totals 13 residues. CDR3 residues: CASRRQGAYEQYF. DNA for the CDR3: TGTGCCAGCAGACGACAGGGGGCCTACGAGCAGTACTTC.

The V call is TRBV4-1, the J call TRBJ2-7, with TRBD2 matching 9 bases. V gave up 3 bases and J gave up 5 bases; unmatched junction bases: 5. CDR1 MGHRA and CDR2 YSYEKL come from the germline V gene. This CDR3 region has 14 residues. Written as DNA, the CDR3 is TGCGCCAGCAGCCAGGGACTAGCCCCCAACGAGCAGTACTTC. Residues: CASSQGLAPNEQYF.